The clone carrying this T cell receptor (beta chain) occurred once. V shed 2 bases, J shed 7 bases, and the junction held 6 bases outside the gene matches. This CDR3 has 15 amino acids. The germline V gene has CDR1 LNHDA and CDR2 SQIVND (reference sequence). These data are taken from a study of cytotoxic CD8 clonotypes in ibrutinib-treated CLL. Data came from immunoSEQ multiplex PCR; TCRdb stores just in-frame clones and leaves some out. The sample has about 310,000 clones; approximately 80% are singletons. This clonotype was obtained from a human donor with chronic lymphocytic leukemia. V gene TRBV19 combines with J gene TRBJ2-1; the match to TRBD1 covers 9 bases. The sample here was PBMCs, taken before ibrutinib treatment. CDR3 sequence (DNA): TGTGCCAGTAGTATACCGAGGACAGGGGATAATGAGCAGTTCTTC. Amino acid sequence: CASSIPRTGDNEQFF.